This entry lists 19 T cell receptor beta chains sequenced from one sample in a study of blood T cell repertoires in COVID-19. Sequencing was performed with immunoSEQ multiplex PCR; in TCRdb, only in-frame clones are kept and a portion is missing. The sample has approximately 260,000 clones, around 87% seen once; the top ten hold over 6%. Sequenced input: PBMCs or T cells enriched from blood (not recorded which). Source of these receptors: a woman in her twenties or thirties with acute COVID-19.

The chain combines TRBV28 with TRBJ2-1, with D perhaps TRBD1 (6 bases). Trimming shortened V by 5 bases and J by 7 bases, and 12 bases separated the two germline ends. The V gene's germline CDR1 is MDHEN and CDR2 SYDVKM. CDR3 length: 13 amino acids. The CDR3, as DNA: TGTGCCAGCAGTCGGACAGTAGGAAATGAGCAGTTCTTC. Its protein is CASSRTVGNEQFF.

The chain recombines TRBV28 with TRBJ2-3, with 11 bases lining up with TRBD2. V dropped 6 bases and J dropped 6; count of bases not matched to a gene: 20. Germline V lookup: CDR1 MDHEN, CDR2 SYDVKM. This CDR3 has 19 amino acids. The CDR3 nucleotides are TGTGCCAGCAGCGGTGCCGAAAGATCCGGGACTAGCGGTGTTGATACGCAGTATTTT. Its protein product is CASSGAERSGTSGVDTQYF.

This rearrangement joins TRBV7-9 to TRBJ2-3; a weak D match, TRBD1 (6 bases). There are 12 residues in the CDR3. Germline V gene data show CDR1 as SEHNR and CDR2 as FQNEAQ (reference sequence). Trimming removed 5 bases from V and 5 bases from J, with 8 bases in between. CDR3 loop: CASSPQGDTQYF. In DNA form, the CDR3 reads TGTGCCAGCAGCCCACAGGGAGATACGCAGTATTTT.

The rearrangement joins TRBV24-1 to TRBJ2-2; D gene unclear. The V gene lost 2 bases and the J gene lost 3 bases, with 12 bases spanning the gap. CDR3 size: 16 residues. Germline assignment: CDR1 KGHDR and CDR2 SFDVKD. The CDR3 DNA is TGTGCCACCAGTGATTCTACGACGGGTTACACCGGGGAGCTGTTTTTT. The encoded protein is CATSDSTTGYTGELFF.

CDR3 sequence reads: CASSPVVAGVGTDTQYF. The CDR3 coding sequence is TGTGCCAGCAGCCCCGTGGTAGCGGGAGTGGGGACAGATACGCAGTATTTT. This chain connects TRBV7-9 to TRBJ2-3, with 9 bases that match TRBD2. V gave up 5 bases and J gave up 3 bases; unmatched junction bases: 12. In germline, CDR1 is SEHNR, CDR2 FQNEAQ (reference sequence). The CDR3 totals 17 residues.

The sample holds one count of this clone. V is TRBV2 and J is TRBJ1-5, with TRBD1 matching 10 bases. Germline CDR1 SNHLY, CDR2 FYNNEI. CDR3 length: 17 amino acids. The V gene end was trimmed by 2 bases and the J gene end by 2 bases; junction bases not matched to a gene: 6. CDR3 DNA: TGTGCCAGCAGTGAAACCGGGACAGGGGTGGGCAATCAGCCCCAGCATTTT. This sequence encodes CASSETGTGVGNQPQHF.

The rearrangement joins TRBV2 to TRBJ2-7, with TRBD2 matching 7 bases. V shed 6 bases, J shed 0 bases, and the junction held 8 bases outside the gene matches. Germline V gene sequence: CDR1 SNHLY, CDR2 FYNNEI. The CDR3 is 15 residues long. The CDR3 loop is CASRASRLASYEQYF. CDR3 nucleotides: TGTGCCAGCAGGGCGTCGCGACTAGCCTCCTACGAGCAGTACTTC.

This sequence joins TRBV24-1 and TRBJ2-3; the match to TRBD2 covers 15 bases. CDR3 length equals 17 residues. The junction had 4 bases not matched to a gene; V was cut back by 1 base and J by 6 bases. The V gene's germline CDR1 is KGHDR and CDR2 SFDVKD. The CDR3 nucleotides are TGTGCCACCAGTGATTTTAGGACTAGCGGGGGGGCGGATACGCAGTATTTT. Its protein is CATSDFRTSGGADTQYF.

CDR3: CASSSQGLVGYTF. The CDR3 nucleotides are TGTGCCAGCAGTTCCCAGGGCTTAGTCGGCTACACCTTC. The chain employs TRBV28 and TRBJ1-2; perhaps TRBD1 as D (5 bases). Germline CDR1 reads MDHEN; CDR2 reads SYDVKM. Deletions cut 4 bases from V and 8 bases from J, with 14 bases between. The CDR3 sequence is 13 residues long.

The chain has TRBV3-1 (or the pseudogene TRBV3-2) and TRBJ1-3; no reliable D call. The CDR3 runs 14 residues. The germline V and J ends were trimmed by 1 base and 2 bases, with 6 bases remaining between them. Germline CDR1 and CDR2: LGHDT and YNNKEL (reference sequence). For the CDR3, the DNA is TGTGCCAGCAGCCAAGTCCCTACTGGAAACACCATATATTTT. As protein: CASSQVPTGNTIYF.

The rearrangement joins TRBV2 to TRBJ2-7; 9 bases match TRBD2. The J segment lost 4 bases and the V segment lost 0 bases, leaving 7 bases of the junction unmatched. CDR1 and CDR2 (germline): SNHLY, FYNNEI. The CDR3 sequence is 16 residues long. The CDR3 reads CASSEALAGMGYEQYF. The DNA for the CDR3 is TGTGCCAGCAGTGAAGCGCTAGCGGGGATGGGATACGAGCAGTACTTC.

DNA of the CDR3: TGTGCCATCAGGAGCTCTGGGGCCAACGTCCTGACTTTC. The encoded protein is CAIRSSGANVLTF. The chain joins TRBV10-3 to TRBJ2-6; D unresolved. The CDR3 sequence is 13 residues long. V dropped 6 bases and J dropped 0 bases, with 3 bases sitting between them. Germline V gives CDR1 ENHRY, CDR2 SYGVKD.

This chain links TRBV27 with TRBJ2-7, with 8 bases aligning to TRBD1. The length of the CDR3 is 15 residues. V was clipped by 2 bases and J by 6 bases; unmatched bases: 9. Germline CDR1 reads MNHEY; CDR2 reads SMNVEV (reference sequence). CDR3 bases: TGTGCCAGCAGTTTACAGGACAGGGTTGGTAGCGAGCAGTACTTC. It translates to CASSLQDRVGSEQYF.

The rearrangement uses TRBV25-1 and TRBJ1-4; D not certain. The V gene lost 7 bases and the J gene lost 7 bases, with 13 bases spanning the gap. In germline, CDR1 is MGHDK, CDR2 SYGVNS. The CDR3 extends over 13 amino acids. CDR3 loop: CASMEEMSEKLFF. CDR3 DNA sequence: TGTGCCAGCATGGAGGAGATGAGTGAAAAACTGTTTTTT.

This chain joins TRBV7-9 and TRBJ1-4; 10 nucleotides agree with TRBD1. The V gene end was trimmed by 4 bases and the J gene end by 14 bases; junction bases not matched to a gene: 13. CDR1 SEHNR and CDR2 FQNEAQ come from the germline V gene (reference sequence). The CDR3 has 15 amino acids. In DNA, the CDR3 is TGTGCCAGCAGCTCGCTCCGGGACAGGGGCCCCTTGCTGTTTTTT. Translating gives CASSSLRDRGPLLFF.

The chain links TRBV7-3 to TRBJ2-1, with 7 bases aligning to TRBD2. Germline CDR1 and CDR2: SGHTA and FQGTGA. J lost 1 base, V lost 4 bases, and 4 bases had no gene match. The CDR3 extends over 15 amino acids. This CDR3 reads CASSSPGLSYNEQFF. As DNA, the CDR3 is TGTGCCAGCAGCTCTCCGGGACTATCCTACAATGAGCAGTTCTTC.

The V gene is TRBV2, the J gene TRBJ2-1; D is unclear. This CDR3 has 14 residues. Looked up from germline, CDR1 is SNHLY and CDR2 is FYNNEI. The V gene lost 8 bases and the J gene lost 10 bases, with 21 bases spanning the gap. The chain's CDR3 is CASFREQVSPEQFF. CDR3 bases: TGTGCCAGCTTCAGAGAGCAGGTCTCCCCCGAGCAGTTCTTC.

This clone was recorded only once. This chain links TRBV7-9 with TRBJ2-5; 7 bases map to TRBD2. The CDR3 covers 16 residues. Germline-derived CDR1 and CDR2 are SEHNR and FQNEAQ (reference sequence). V shed 0 bases and J 5 bases; nucleotides not matched to a gene: 9. Here the CDR3 DNA reads TGTGCCAGCAGCTTAGCGGGGAGGGGTTCTAGGGAGACCCAGTACTTC. The encoded protein is CASSLAGRGSRETQYF.

The chain couples TRBV28 to TRBJ2-1; no clear D. Trimming removed 4 bases from V and 10 bases from J, with 11 bases in between. Germline V lookup: CDR1 MDHEN, CDR2 SYDVKM. The CDR3 is made up of 12 amino acids. CDR3 sequence (DNA): TGTGCCAGCAGTTCAGTCACGTACGAGCAGTTCTTC. Translating gives CASSSVTYEQFF. Using reference TRBV28 and TRBJ2-1 for the parts outside the CDR3, the full variable domain is DVKVTQSSRYLVKRTGEKVFLECVQDMDHENMFWYRQDPGLGLRLIYFSYDVKMKEKGDIPEGYSVSREKKERFSLILESASTNQTSMYLCASSSVTYEQFFGPGTRLTVL.